The clone carrying this T cell receptor beta chain came up many times. Its target is unknown. This sample was included in a study of T cells in Graves' hyperthyroidism and ophthalmopathy. Points from the study as a whole: The blood repertoire included most of the expanded thyroid clonotypes above 0.001.

Trimming cost V 5 bases and J 2 bases, with 15 bases left between them. Germline V lookup: CDR1 MDHEN, CDR2 SYDVKM. This CDR3 is 15 amino acids long. There were TCR beta CDR3 regions amplified from RNA transcripts. Initially, a first-round RT-PCR of the TCR CDR3 employed the HTBI primer set. Using its own MiXCR run on the multiplex PCR reads, TCRdb lists one record per CDR3 protein. In the table there are about 600,000 distinct CDR3 sequences, 13% to 15% of which are singletons. Lactation, pregnancy, other autoimmune disease or uncontrolled infection led to exclusion of patients. Diagnoses rested on clinical symptoms, serum thyroxine and TRAb, thyroid ultrasound and orbital computed tomography.

The V gene is TRBV28, the J gene TRBJ2-5; a weak D match, TRBD2 (6 bases). The sample consisted of blood. The clonotype was recovered from a woman aged 18-29 years with Graves' ophthalmopathy. The CDR3 DNA reads as TGTGCCAGCAGTGGAACCGGGACTTTTCAAGAGACCCAGTACTTC. As protein: CASSGTGTFQETQYF.